This TCR beta chain appears in the sequencing data of a study of blood T cell repertoires in COVID-19. Study in general: Sample material is recorded as cDNA or gDNA derived from T cells, B-cell-depleted T cells, or PBMCs.

In this sample, this clone turned up a few times. Per the original methods: Amplified reference gene primers provided the basis for estimating nucleated cell counts. Assay: immunoSEQ multiplex PCR; the TCRdb copy retains only in-frame clones and omits some. That table supplies the V and J calls and clone size; D and trimming were determined from the DNA. This table holds 56,000 or so clones, 85% found once. Sequencing was carried out using peripheral blood. The receptor was derived from a human donor in a cohort sampled during active COVID-19.

CDR3: CASRGTGFGYTF. Written as DNA, the CDR3 is TGTGCCAGCCGGGGGACAGGGTTTGGCTACACCTTC. The chain joins TRBV2 to TRBJ1-2; 9 bases align to TRBD1. Germline CDR1 and CDR2: SNHLY and FYNNEI. The CDR3 length is 12 residues. Trimming removed 8 bases from V and 7 bases from J; junction bases left unmatched: 5. Full variable domain (remainder filled in from reference TRBV2 and TRBJ1-2): EPEVTQTPSHQVTQMGQEVILRCVPISNHLYFYWYRQILGQKVEFLVSFYNNEISEKSEIFDDQFSVERPDGSNFTLKIRSTKLEDSAMYFCASRGTGFGYTFGSGTRLTVV.